This TCR beta chain was recovered during a study of OX40 agonist ivuxolimab in advanced cancers. The overall study: As their treatment, patients were administered ivuxolimab, an agonistic anti-OX40 (CD134) antibody. Three dose-escalation patients had partial responses: one with hepatocellular carcinoma and two with cutaneous melanoma. Intravenous ivuxolimab at 0.01 to 10 mg/kg was given to patients every 2 weeks. The study's findings and limits: Among the lowest peripheral clonal expansion occurred in 0.1-3.0 mg/kg partial responders.

Worth noting for this clone: The antigen is undetermined.

The CDR3 is 14 amino acids. J was trimmed by 4 bases and V by 2 bases; bases with no gene match: 3. Germline V gene sequence: CDR1 LGHNA, CDR2 YSLEER. TCRdb's table, derived via immunoSEQ multiplex PCR, lists solely in-frame clones and lacks some. Here the sample spans 60,000 to 85,000 clones, 70% to 90% being singletons. The sequence derives from an adult with an advanced solid tumor such as melanoma, head and neck, liver or kidney cancer. The source material was CD4+ or CD8+ T cells sorted from blood, sampled in a trial of the OX40 agonist ivuxolimab. The chain joins TRBV4-3 to TRBJ1-2; 8 bases line up with TRBD1. The chain's CDR3 is CASSQTGGGYGYTF. Written as DNA, the CDR3 is TGCGCCAGCAGCCAAACAGGGGGTGGCTATGGCTACACCTTC.